The 13 T cell receptor beta chains below were found in one sample sequenced in a study of T cell changes during pregnancy in multiple sclerosis. Measured with immunoSEQ multiplex PCR; TCRdb has only the in-frame clones, and not every one. The sample contains about 70,000 clones, more than 90% of which appear only once. The source material was peripheral blood, sampled in the second trimester of pregnancy. These receptors originate from a female donor in good health, enrolled as a control in a pregnancy study.

The chain links TRBV5-1 to TRBJ2-7; TRBD1 is a possible D gene (5 bases). CDR1 SGHRS and CDR2 YFSETQ come from the germline V gene. Trimming left V 3 bases short and J 1 base short, with 17 bases between. The CDR3 sequence is 16 residues long. The CDR3 region is CASSSQATGSSYEQYF. DNA for the CDR3: TGCGCCAGCAGCTCCCAGGCCACAGGTTCTTCCTACGAGCAGTACTTC.

This rearrangement joins TRBV4-3 to TRBJ2-6, with 8 nucleotides matching TRBD1. The CDR3 is 16 residues long. After removal of 0 bases from V and 2 bases from J, the junction contained 0 bases not matched to a gene. Germline values: CDR1 LGHNA, CDR2 YSLEER. For the CDR3, the DNA is TGCGCCAGCAGCCAAGAGACAGGGGCTGGGGCCAACGTCCTGACTTTC. It is translated as CASSQETGAGANVLTF.

The chain has TRBV5-6 and TRBJ1-6; D call uncertain. The ends were cut back, 4 bases at V and 0 bases at J, with 14 bases in the middle. CDR1 and CDR2 (germline): SGHDT, YYEEEE. The CDR3 runs to 17 residues. CDR3 amino acids: CASSELGGSSYNSPLHF. The CDR3 DNA follows: TGTGCCAGCAGCGAATTGGGAGGTAGCTCCTATAATTCACCCCTCCACTTT.

The gene calls are TRBV9 and TRBJ1-2, with D tentatively TRBD1 (5 bases). Trimming left V 3 bases short and J 4 bases short, with 16 bases between. The CDR3 contains 15 residues. Germline V gene lookup returns CDR1 SGDLS and CDR2 YYNGEE. This CDR3 reads CASSAQDNLFYGYTF. The CDR3 coding sequence is TGTGCCAGCAGCGCCCAGGACAACCTCTTCTATGGCTACACCTTC.

The rearrangement joins TRBV5-1 to TRBJ2-5; weak D call: TRBD1 (5 bases). Germline assignment: CDR1 SGHRS and CDR2 YFSETQ. This CDR3 comprises 15 residues. The V gene lost 5 bases and the J gene lost 1 base, with 15 bases spanning the gap. CDR3 amino acids: CASSSGNRGQETQYF. The CDR3, as DNA: TGCGCCAGCAGTTCGGGTAATAGGGGCCAAGAGACCCAGTACTTC.

The gene calls are TRBV5-1 and TRBJ2-6; TRBD1 might be the D (5 bases). In germline, CDR1 is SGHRS, CDR2 YFSETQ. V lost 5 bases, J lost 0 bases, and 6 bases lay in between. The length of the CDR3 is 14 residues. CDR3 in DNA: TGCGCCAGCAGTCAGGGCTCTGGGGCCAACGTCCTGACTTTC. It translates to CASSQGSGANVLTF. The full variable domain, its missing parts supplied by reference TRBV5-1 and TRBJ2-6, is KAGVTQTPRYLIKTRGQQVTLSCSPISGHRSVSWYQQTPGQGLQFLFEYFSETQRNKGNFPGRFSGRQFSNSRSEMNVSTLELGDSALYLCASSQGSGANVLTFGAGSRLTVL.

The chain links TRBV4-3 to TRBJ1-2; maybe TRBD1 (5 bases). V was cut by 0 bases and J by 4 bases, with 6 bases left in between. CDR1 and CDR2 from the germline V gene are LGHNA and YSLEER. This CDR3 has 13 residues. The CDR3 sequence is CASSQDGAYGYTF. CDR3 bases: TGCGCCAGCAGCCAAGATGGGGCCTATGGCTACACCTTC.

V usage is TRBV4-2 and J usage is TRBJ2-3, with TRBD2 matching over 7 bases. J gave up 3 bases and V 3 bases, and 6 bases lay outside the gene matches. This CDR3 is 15 amino acids long. From germline, CDR1 is LGHNA and CDR2 YNFKEQ. In DNA form, the CDR3 reads TGTGCCAGCAGCCAGAAAGCGGGGATTACAGATACGCAGTATTTT. It encodes CASSQKAGITDTQYF.

This clone has a handful of counts. The gene calls are TRBV2 and TRBJ2-5; perhaps TRBD1 as D (5 bases). The CDR3 contains 14 residues. V lost 3 bases and J lost 5, with 13 bases in between. Germline loops: CDR1 SNHLY, CDR2 FYNNEI. CDR3 loop: CASSEVQGGETQYF. Here the CDR3 DNA reads TGTGCCAGCAGTGAGGTTCAGGGTGGCGAGACCCAGTACTTC.

The chain joins TRBV6-6 to TRBJ1-1; the D is unclear. The length of the CDR3 is 11 residues. Germline V gene lookup returns CDR1 MNHNY and CDR2 SVGAGI (reference sequence). Trimming took off 4 bases at V and 5 bases at J, with 5 bases between the two ends. This CDR3 is CASSSATEAFF. Written as DNA, the CDR3 is TGTGCCAGCAGTTCTGCGACTGAAGCTTTCTTT.

As DNA, the CDR3 is TGTGCCAGCAGTTCGAGGGCCAGCTCCTATAATTCACCCCTCCACTTT. It yields the protein CASSSRASSYNSPLHF. The rearrangement uses TRBV28 and TRBJ1-6, with D uncertain. Deletions cut 4 bases from V and 0 bases from J, with 10 bases between. Germline lookup yields CDR1 MDHEN and CDR2 SYDVKM. The CDR3 totals 16 residues. The full variable domain, rest sourced from reference TRBV28 and TRBJ1-6, is DVKVTQSSRYLVKRTGEKVFLECVQDMDHENMFWYRQDPGLGLRLIYFSYDVKMKEKGDIPEGYSVSREKKERFSLILESASTNQTSMYLCASSSRASSYNSPLHFGNGTRLTVT.

The chain employs TRBV10-1 and TRBJ1-5, with no clear D. Trimming left V 6 bases short and J 9 bases short, with 21 bases between. Germline V CDR1 and CDR2: WNHNN, SYGVQD (reference sequence). The CDR3 totals 15 residues. CDR3 region: CASSESGMGPRPQHF. In DNA form, the CDR3 reads TGCGCCAGCAGCGAATCCGGGATGGGCCCCCGGCCCCAGCATTTT.

V and J are TRBV2 and TRBJ2-3; maybe TRBD1 (6 bases). CDR1 is SNHLY and CDR2 is FYNNEI in the germline V gene. This CDR3 has 16 residues. Trimming removed 7 bases from V and 2 bases from J, with 19 bases in between. The DNA of the CDR3 is TGTGCCAGCACCTATGAGGGGGTTCCAGCCACAGATACGCAGTATTTT. Protein: CASTYEGVPATDTQYF. The full variable domain, in which reference TRBV2 and TRBJ2-3 provide the parts outside the CDR3, is EPEVTQTPSHQVTQMGQEVILRCVPISNHLYFYWYRQILGQKVEFLVSFYNNEISEKSEIFDDQFSVERPDGSNFTLKIRSTKLEDSAMYFCASTYEGVPATDTQYFGPGTRLTVL.